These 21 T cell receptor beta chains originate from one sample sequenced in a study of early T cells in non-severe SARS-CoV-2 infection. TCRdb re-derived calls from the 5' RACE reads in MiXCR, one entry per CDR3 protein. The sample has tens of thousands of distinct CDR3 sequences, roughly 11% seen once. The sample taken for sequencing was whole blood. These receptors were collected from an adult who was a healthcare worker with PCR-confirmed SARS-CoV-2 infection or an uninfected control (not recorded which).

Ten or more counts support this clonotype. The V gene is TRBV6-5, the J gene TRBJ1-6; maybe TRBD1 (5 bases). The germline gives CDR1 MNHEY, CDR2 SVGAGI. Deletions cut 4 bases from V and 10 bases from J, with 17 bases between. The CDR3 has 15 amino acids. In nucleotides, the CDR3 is TGTGCCAGCAGTTTCCGAAGGGGTGTCGGCTCACCCCTCCACTTT. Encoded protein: CASSFRRGVGSPLHF.

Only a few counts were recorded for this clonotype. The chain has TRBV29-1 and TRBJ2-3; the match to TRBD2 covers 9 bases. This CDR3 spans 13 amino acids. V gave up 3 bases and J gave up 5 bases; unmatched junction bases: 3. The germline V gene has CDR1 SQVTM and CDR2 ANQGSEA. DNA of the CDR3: TGCAGCGTTGAGGGACTAGCAGAAGATACGCAGTATTTT. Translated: CSVEGLAEDTQYF.

The CDR3 reads CASSLDRGPQPQHF. The CDR3 DNA follows: TGTGCCAGCAGCCTGGACAGGGGGCCACAGCCCCAGCATTTT. The rearrangement joins TRBV6-6 to TRBJ1-5; 11 bases fit TRBD1. CDR1 is MNHNY and CDR2 is SVGAGI in the germline V gene (reference sequence). Trimming removed 6 bases from V and 7 bases from J; junction bases left unmatched: 5. The CDR3 totals 14 residues.

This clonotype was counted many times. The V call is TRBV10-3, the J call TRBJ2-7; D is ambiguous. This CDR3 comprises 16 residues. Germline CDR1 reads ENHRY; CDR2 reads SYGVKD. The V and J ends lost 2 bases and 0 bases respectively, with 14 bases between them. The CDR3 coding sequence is TGTGCCATCAGTGAGCCCCCGGTGAGCGACTCCTACGAGCAGTACTTC. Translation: CAISEPPVSDSYEQYF.

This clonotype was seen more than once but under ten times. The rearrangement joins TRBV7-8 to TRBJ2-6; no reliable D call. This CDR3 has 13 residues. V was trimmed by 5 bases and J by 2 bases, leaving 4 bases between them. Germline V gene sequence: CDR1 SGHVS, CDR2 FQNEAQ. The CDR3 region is CASSSPGANVLTF. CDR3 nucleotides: TGTGCCAGCAGCAGCCCTGGGGCCAACGTCCTGACTTTC.

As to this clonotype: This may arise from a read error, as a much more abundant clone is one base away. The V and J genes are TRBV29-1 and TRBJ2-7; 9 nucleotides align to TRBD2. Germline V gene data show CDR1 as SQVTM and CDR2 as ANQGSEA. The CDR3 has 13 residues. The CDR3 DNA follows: TGCAGCGCGACTAGCGGAGCGACCTACGAGCTGTACTTC. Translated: CSATSGATYELYF.

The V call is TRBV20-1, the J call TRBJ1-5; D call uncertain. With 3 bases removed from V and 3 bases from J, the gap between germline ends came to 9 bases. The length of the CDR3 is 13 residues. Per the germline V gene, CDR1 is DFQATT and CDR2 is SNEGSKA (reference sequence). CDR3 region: CSASPTANQPQHF. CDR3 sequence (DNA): TGCAGTGCTAGTCCCACGGCCAATCAGCCCCAGCATTTT.

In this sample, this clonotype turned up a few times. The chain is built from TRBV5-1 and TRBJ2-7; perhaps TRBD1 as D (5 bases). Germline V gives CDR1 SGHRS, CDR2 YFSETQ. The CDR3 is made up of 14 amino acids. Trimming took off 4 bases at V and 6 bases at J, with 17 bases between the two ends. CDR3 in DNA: TGCGCCAGCAGCCGAGGCCAGGGTCTAGGCGAGCAGTACTTC. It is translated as CASSRGQGLGEQYF.

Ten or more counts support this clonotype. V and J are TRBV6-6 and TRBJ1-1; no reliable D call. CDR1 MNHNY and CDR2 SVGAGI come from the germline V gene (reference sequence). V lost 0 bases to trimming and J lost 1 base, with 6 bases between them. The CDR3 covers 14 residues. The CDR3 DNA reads TGTGCCAGCAGTTACTCCAAAGAGAACACTGAAGCTTTCTTT. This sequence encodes CASSYSKENTEAFF.

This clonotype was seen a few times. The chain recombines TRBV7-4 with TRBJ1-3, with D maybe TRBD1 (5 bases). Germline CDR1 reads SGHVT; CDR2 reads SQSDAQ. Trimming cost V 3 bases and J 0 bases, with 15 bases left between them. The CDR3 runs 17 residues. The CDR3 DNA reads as TGTGCCAGCAGCTTGGGGCTTGCTTGTGACTCTGGAAACACCATATATTTT. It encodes CASSLGLACDSGNTIYF.

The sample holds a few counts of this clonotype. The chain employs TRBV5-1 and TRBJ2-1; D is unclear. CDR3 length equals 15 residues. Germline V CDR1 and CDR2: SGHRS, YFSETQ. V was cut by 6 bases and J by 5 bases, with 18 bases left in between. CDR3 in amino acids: CASTGTRSWDNEQFF. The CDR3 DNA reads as TGCGCCAGCACTGGTACGCGGAGCTGGGACAATGAGCAGTTCTTC.

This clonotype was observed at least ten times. CDR3 in DNA: TGTGCCAGCAGCGTACTAGCGGGGGCGAACACCGGGGAGCTGTTTTTT. It specifies CASSVLAGANTGELFF. The chain uses TRBV7-6 and TRBJ2-2; 11 positions match TRBD2. This CDR3 spans 16 amino acids. J gave up 0 bases and V 5 bases, and 2 bases lay outside the gene matches. Germline values: CDR1 SGHVS, CDR2 FNYEAQ.

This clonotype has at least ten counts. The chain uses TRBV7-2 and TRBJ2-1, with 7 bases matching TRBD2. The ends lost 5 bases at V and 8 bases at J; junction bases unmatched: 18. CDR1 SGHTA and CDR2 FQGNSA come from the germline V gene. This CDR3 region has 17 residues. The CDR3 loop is CASSHRLSGGSGHEQFF. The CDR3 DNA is TGTGCCAGCAGCCACCGCCTTTCGGGCGGGAGTGGGCATGAGCAGTTCTTC.

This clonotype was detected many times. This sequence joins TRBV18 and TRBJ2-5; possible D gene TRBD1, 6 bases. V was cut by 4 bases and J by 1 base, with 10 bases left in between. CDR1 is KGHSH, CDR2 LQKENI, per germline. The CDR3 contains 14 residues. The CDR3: CASSRDTTQETQYF. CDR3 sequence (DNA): TGTGCCAGCTCACGGGACACCACCCAAGAGACCCAGTACTTC.

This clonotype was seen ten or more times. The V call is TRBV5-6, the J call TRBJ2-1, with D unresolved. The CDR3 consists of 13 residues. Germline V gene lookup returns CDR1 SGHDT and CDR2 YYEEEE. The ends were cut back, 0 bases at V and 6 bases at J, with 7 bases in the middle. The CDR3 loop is CASSLGAPNEQFF. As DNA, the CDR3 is TGTGCCAGCAGCTTGGGGGCGCCCAATGAGCAGTTCTTC.

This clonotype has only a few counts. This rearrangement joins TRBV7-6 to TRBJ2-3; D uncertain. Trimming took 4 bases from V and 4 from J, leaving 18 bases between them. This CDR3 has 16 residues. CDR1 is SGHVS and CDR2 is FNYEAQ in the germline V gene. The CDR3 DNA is TGTGCCAGCAGCTCATCTAATGCCGCAAGAGCAGATACGCAGTATTTT. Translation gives CASSSSNAARADTQYF.

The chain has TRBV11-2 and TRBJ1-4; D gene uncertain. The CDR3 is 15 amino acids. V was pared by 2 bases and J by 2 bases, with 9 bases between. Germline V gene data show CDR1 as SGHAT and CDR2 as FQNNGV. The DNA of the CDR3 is TGTGCCAGCAGCTTATCAAGGCAGACTAATGAAAAACTGTTTTTT. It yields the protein CASSLSRQTNEKLFF.

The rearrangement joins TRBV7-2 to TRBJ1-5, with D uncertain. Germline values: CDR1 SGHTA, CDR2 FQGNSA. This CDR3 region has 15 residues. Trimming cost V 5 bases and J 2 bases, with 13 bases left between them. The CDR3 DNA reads TGTGCCAGCAGCCTTATCTGGGAGGGCAATCAGCCCCAGCATTTT. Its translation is CASSLIWEGNQPQHF.

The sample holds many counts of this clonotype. CDR3 nucleotides: TGTGCCAGCAGCCTCAGCGGGGTGAGGTACGAGCAGTACTTC. Amino acid sequence: CASSLSGVRYEQYF. V is TRBV5-6 and J is TRBJ2-7, with 7 positions matching TRBD2. This CDR3 is built from 14 residues. Germline trimming cut 4 bases from V and 4 bases from J; bases unmatched to any gene: 8. Germline CDR1 and CDR2: SGHDT and YYEEEE.

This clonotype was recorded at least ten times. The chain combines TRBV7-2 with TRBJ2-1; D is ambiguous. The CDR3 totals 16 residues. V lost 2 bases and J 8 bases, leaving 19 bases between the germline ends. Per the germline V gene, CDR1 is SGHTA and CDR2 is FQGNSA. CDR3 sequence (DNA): TGTGCCAGCAGCTTATACGGTACGACGCTAAGGGATGAGCAGTTCTTC. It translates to CASSLYGTTLRDEQFF.

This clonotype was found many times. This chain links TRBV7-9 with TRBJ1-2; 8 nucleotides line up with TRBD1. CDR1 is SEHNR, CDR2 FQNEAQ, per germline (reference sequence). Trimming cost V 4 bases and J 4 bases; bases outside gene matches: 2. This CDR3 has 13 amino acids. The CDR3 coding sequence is TGTGCCAGCAGCTGGACAGGGCTCTATGGCTACACCTTC. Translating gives CASSWTGLYGYTF.